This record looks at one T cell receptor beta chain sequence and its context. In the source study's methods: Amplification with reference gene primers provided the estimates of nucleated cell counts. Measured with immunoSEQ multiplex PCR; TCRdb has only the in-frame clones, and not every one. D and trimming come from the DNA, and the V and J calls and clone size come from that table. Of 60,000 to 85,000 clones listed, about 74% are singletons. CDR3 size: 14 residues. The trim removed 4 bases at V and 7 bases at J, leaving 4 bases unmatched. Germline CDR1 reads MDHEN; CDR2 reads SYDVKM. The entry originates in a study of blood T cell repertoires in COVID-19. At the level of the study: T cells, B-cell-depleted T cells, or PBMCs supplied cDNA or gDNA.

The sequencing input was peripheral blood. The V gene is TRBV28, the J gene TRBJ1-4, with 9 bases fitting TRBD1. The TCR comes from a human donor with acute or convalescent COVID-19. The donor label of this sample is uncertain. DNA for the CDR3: TGTGCCAGCAGTTCGACAGGGGGAGGTGAAAAACTGTTTTTT. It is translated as CASSSTGGGEKLFF.